The 30 T cell receptor beta chains given below trace back to one sample, sequenced in a study of beta chain features in type 1 diabetes. Expressed TCRB transcripts were sequenced because the entire RNA isolate underwent reverse transcription. Measured with immunoSEQ multiplex PCR; TCRdb has only the in-frame clones, and not every one. The sample includes 150,000 to 180,000 clones, about 7.3% of them seen just once. The sequencing input was central memory CD4+ T cells from blood. These receptors came from a man aged 18 to 35 in good health.

In regard to this clone: This sample also contains other DNA sequences that code for the same CDR3. The chain uses TRBV5-1 and TRBJ2-3, with D possibly TRBD1 on 5 matching bases. Germline V gives CDR1 SGHRS, CDR2 YFSETQ. The V end was cut by 0 bases, the J end by 3 bases, with 11 bases between. CDR3 length: 15 amino acids. CDR3 loop: CASSLVGQGTDTQYF. As DNA, the CDR3 is TGCGCCAGCAGCTTGGTGGGGCAGGGTACAGATACGCAGTATTTT. The full variable domain, its missing parts supplied by reference TRBV5-1 and TRBJ2-3, is KAGVTQTPRYLIKTRGQQVTLSCSPISGHRSVSWYQQTPGQGLQFLFEYFSETQRNKGNFPGRFSGRQFSNSRSEMNVSTLELGDSALYLCASSLVGQGTDTQYFGPGTRLTVL.

This clone was detected a few times. The chain recombines TRBV29-1 with TRBJ2-1; TRBD2 might be the D (6 bases). V lost 6 bases and J 3 bases, leaving 12 bases between the germline ends. The V gene's germline CDR1 is SQVTM and CDR2 ANQGSEA. This CDR3 contains 13 residues. CDR3 sequence reads: CSVRRVHYNEQFF. CDR3 nucleotide sequence: TGCAGCGTGAGGAGGGTGCACTACAATGAGCAGTTCTTC.

The chain employs TRBV11-1 and TRBJ2-7; tentative D call: TRBD2 (5 bases). This CDR3 is 13 amino acids long. V lost 4 bases and J lost 3, with 10 bases in between. Germline V gene lookup returns CDR1 SGHAT and CDR2 FQDESV (reference sequence). The CDR3 protein is CASSSGLVYEQYF. The CDR3 region has the DNA TGTGCCAGCAGCTCGGGGTTGGTCTACGAGCAGTACTTC.

The V call is TRBV5-4, the J call TRBJ1-5, with 9 positions matching TRBD1. Germline-derived CDR1 and CDR2 are SGHNT and YYREEE (reference sequence). CDR3 length: 15 residues. With V trimmed by 4 bases and J by 4 bases, 6 bases remained unmatched. Here the CDR3 reads CASSRDGTGNQPQHF. CDR3 sequence (DNA): TGTGCCAGCAGCCGAGACGGGACAGGGAATCAGCCCCAGCATTTT.

There are a few counts of this clone. The V gene is TRBV18, the J gene TRBJ2-3; no clear D gene. The germline CDR1 and CDR2 sequences are KGHSH and LQKENI. Between the trimmed V and J ends, which lost 1 base and 0 bases, there was a span of 8 bases. The CDR3 length is 15 residues. In DNA form, the CDR3 reads TGTGCCAGCTCACCACAGTATCTAAGCACAGATACGCAGTATTTT. Translation gives CASSPQYLSTDTQYF.

The V and J genes are TRBV7-2 and TRBJ2-7; D may be TRBD2 (5 bases). V was cut by 0 bases and J by 3 bases, with 9 bases left in between. This CDR3 spans 14 amino acids. Germline V gene data show CDR1 as SGHTA and CDR2 as FQGNSA. The chain's CDR3 is CASSLAEASYEQYF. DNA for the CDR3: TGTGCCAGCAGCTTAGCGGAGGCGAGCTACGAGCAGTACTTC.

The CDR3 nucleotides read TGCGCCAGCAGCCAAGGGGGCGGGGTTGAAGCTTTCTTT. The encoded protein is CASSQGGGVEAFF. V usage is TRBV4-3 and J usage is TRBJ1-1; a possible D gene is TRBD1 (5 bases). The CDR3 has 13 residues. V gave up 1 base and J gave up 7 bases, with 10 bases separating them. Germline V gene data show CDR1 as LGHNA and CDR2 as YSLEER.

This clone has ten or more counts. This chain uses TRBV7-9 with TRBJ1-6, with 7 bases identical to TRBD1. This CDR3 comprises 14 residues. CDR1 and CDR2 from the germline V gene are SEHNR and FQNEAQ (reference sequence). V trimming: 3 bases; J trimming: 6 bases; junction bases outside the gene matches: 2. Written as DNA, the CDR3 is TGTGCCAGCAGCTTGGGACAGACTAATTCACCCCTCCACTTT. Its translation: CASSLGQTNSPLHF.

This clone was seen only a few times. The chain carries TRBV30 and TRBJ2-3; D gene ambiguous. The CDR3 has 13 amino acids. V was clipped by 4 bases and J by 3 bases, with 11 bases between them. The germline gives CDR1 GTSNPN, CDR2 SVGIG (reference sequence). The DNA of the CDR3 is TGTGCCTGGACTCGAGCTGGTACAGATACGCAGTATTTT. Protein sequence: CAWTRAGTDTQYF.

This clone was picked up a small number of times. V usage is TRBV10-3 and J usage is TRBJ1-2; D not certain. The V end lost 0 bases, the J end lost 7 bases, and 12 bases lay between the germline ends. Germline assignment: CDR1 ENHRY and CDR2 SYGVKD. The CDR3 consists of 14 residues. CDR3 coding DNA: TGTGCCATCAGTGAGTCAGTAGGTTCGGGTGGCTACACCTTC. This sequence encodes CAISESVGSGGYTF.

The chain couples TRBV19 to TRBJ2-1, with 9 bases that match TRBD1. The CDR3 sequence is 12 residues long. Germline loops: CDR1 LNHDA, CDR2 SQIVND (reference sequence). V lost 3 bases and J lost 13; bases outside the gene matches: 4. CDR3 amino acids: CASSIKTGGQFF. CDR3 nucleotides: TGTGCCAGTAGTATTAAGACAGGGGGTCAGTTCTTC. The full variable domain, completed using reference TRBV19 and TRBJ2-1, is DGGITQSPKYLFRKEGQNVTLSCEQNLNHDAMYWYRQDPGQGLRLIYYSQIVNDFQKGDIAEGYSVSREKKESFPLTVTSAQKNPTAFYLCASSIKTGGQFFGPGTRLTVL.

The CDR3 loop is CSVGTFDTYEQYF. The CDR3 nucleotides are TGCAGCGTTGGGACATTCGATACCTACGAGCAGTACTTC. This chain joins TRBV29-1 and TRBJ2-7; a possible D gene is TRBD1 (5 bases). Germline lookup yields CDR1 SQVTM and CDR2 ANQGSEA. V gave up 4 bases and J gave up 2 bases, with 12 bases separating them. The CDR3 runs to 13 residues.

J is TRBJ1-2 and V is TRBV30; D ambiguous. The germline V and J ends were trimmed by 3 bases and 3 bases, with 14 bases remaining between them. The CDR3 totals 14 residues. Per germline, CDR1 GTSNPN and CDR2 SVGIG (reference sequence). The CDR3 sequence: CAWSGRGSDYGYTF. The CDR3 DNA is TGTGCCTGGAGCGGGCGAGGGTCGGACTATGGCTACACCTTC. Drawing the rest from reference TRBV30 and TRBJ1-2, the complete variable domain is SQTIHQWPATLVQPVGSPLSLECTVEGTSNPNLYWYRQAAGRGLQLLFYSVGIGQISSEVPQNLSASRPQDRQFILSSKKLLLSDSGFYLCAWSGRGSDYGYTFGSGTRLTVV.

There are a few counts of this clone. The rearrangement joins TRBV5-1 to TRBJ1-5; a weak D match, TRBD1 (6 bases). The germline V and J ends were trimmed by 4 bases and 4 bases, with 21 bases remaining between them. Germline lookup yields CDR1 SGHRS and CDR2 YFSETQ. CDR3 length: 17 residues. The CDR3 DNA follows: TGCGCCAGCAGCCAGGAGCCAACAGGGTCCCTGAATCAGCCCCAGCATTTT. It yields the protein CASSQEPTGSLNQPQHF.

This clone was recorded many times. The CDR3 nucleotides read TGTGCCAGTACCCAAGGGGTCTCTGGGGCCAACGTCCTGACTTTC. Its protein product is CASTQGVSGANVLTF. The V and J genes are TRBV19 and TRBJ2-6, with D possibly TRBD1 on 5 matching bases. Germline V gene data show CDR1 as LNHDA and CDR2 as SQIVND (reference sequence). This CDR3 region has 15 residues. Trimming stripped 7 bases from V and 0 bases from J, with 10 bases between.

This clone was counted ten times or more. This chain joins TRBV28 and TRBJ2-7; possibly TRBD1 for D (6 bases). CDR1 is MDHEN and CDR2 is SYDVKM in the germline V gene. V lost 6 bases and J 2 bases, leaving 11 bases between the germline ends. This CDR3 comprises 13 residues. The CDR3 nucleotides read TGTGCCAGCAGACCACAGGGTACCTACGAGCAGTACTTC. Translating gives CASRPQGTYEQYF.

This chain joins TRBV30 and TRBJ2-6; 12 nucleotides align to TRBD1. Trimming cost V 0 bases and J 3 bases; bases outside gene matches: 3. Germline-derived CDR1 and CDR2 are GTSNPN and SVGIG (reference sequence). The CDR3 has 17 residues. CDR3 protein: CAWSVGTGGIGANVLTF. For the CDR3, the DNA is TGTGCCTGGAGTGTAGGGACAGGGGGCATTGGGGCCAACGTCCTGACTTTC.

A few counts support this clone. For the CDR3, the DNA is TGTGCCAGCAACACAATCCGGGACAGGGATTTCGAGGGCTACACCTTC. This gives the protein CASNTIRDRDFEGYTF. This chain connects TRBV5-6 to TRBJ1-2; TRBD1 matches 9 bases. CDR1 and CDR2 from the germline V gene are SGHDT and YYEEEE. This CDR3 comprises 16 residues. The ends lost 6 bases at V and 8 bases at J; junction bases unmatched: 17.

This clone was seen many times. The V call is TRBV23-1, the J call TRBJ2-7, with TRBD2 matching 12 bases. TRBV23-1 is classed as an ORF, of uncertain function. The CDR3 extends over 14 amino acids. J gave up 4 bases and V 9 bases, and 7 bases lay outside the gene matches. The CDR3 loop is CARTTSGSWYEQYF. The DNA of the CDR3 is TGCGCCAGAACGACTAGCGGGAGTTGGTACGAGCAGTACTTC.

This clone showed up just a few times. J is TRBJ1-4 and V is TRBV11-2, with no clear D. The CDR3 is 14 amino acids. Trimming removed 5 bases at V and 3 bases at J, with 10 bases between. The germline V gene encodes CDR1 SGHAT and CDR2 FQNNGV. This CDR3 is CASSRAGSNEKLFF. CDR3 sequence (DNA): TGTGCCAGCAGCCGAGCAGGATCTAATGAAAAACTGTTTTTT. Variable domain in full (rest from reference TRBV11-2 and TRBJ1-4): EAGVAQSPRYKIIEKRQSVAFWCNPISGHATLYWYQQILGQGPKLLIQFQNNGVVDDSQLPKDRFSAERLKGVDSTLKIQPAKLEDSAVYLCASSRAGSNEKLFFGSGTQLSVL.

The V call is TRBV7-2, the J call TRBJ2-7; D is unclear. Trimming shortened V by 5 bases and J by 2 bases, and 19 bases separated the two germline ends. Germline loops: CDR1 SGHTA, CDR2 FQGNSA. This CDR3 has 16 amino acids. The CDR3: CASSPSTAGNPYEQYF. The CDR3 DNA is TGTGCCAGCAGCCCGAGTACGGCAGGCAACCCCTACGAGCAGTACTTC.

There are a few counts of this clone. This rearrangement joins TRBV19 to TRBJ2-3; D not resolved. CDR1 and CDR2 (germline): LNHDA, SQIVND (reference sequence). V lost 4 bases, J lost 2 bases, and 10 bases lay in between. This CDR3 has 14 amino acids. The CDR3 sequence: CASSRSGTTDTQYF. The CDR3 bases are TGTGCCAGTAGTAGGTCAGGTACCACAGATACGCAGTATTTT.

The table lists this clone with many counts. This rearrangement joins TRBV15 to TRBJ1-3, with D uncertain. Germline-derived CDR1 and CDR2 are LNHNV and YYDKDF (reference sequence). Trimming pared 1 base from V and 1 base from J, leaving 5 bases between. This CDR3 has 14 amino acids. CDR3 protein: CATSRGDSGNTIYF. The CDR3 DNA sequence: TGTGCCACCAGCAGAGGAGATTCTGGAAACACCATATATTTT.

This clone was counted between two and nine times. The chain employs TRBV6-1 and TRBJ1-2, with 8 bases matching TRBD1. V lost 1 base to trimming and J lost 5 bases; unmatched junction nucleotides: 9. The length of the CDR3 is 16 residues. CDR1 and CDR2 from the germline V gene are MNHNS and SASEGT. The CDR3 region has the DNA TGTGCCAGCAGTGAAGTTCTGGACAGGGACCATTATGGCTACACCTTC. Translated: CASSEVLDRDHYGYTF.

The V and J genes are TRBV7-9 and TRBJ1-2; D remains unclear. This CDR3 has 14 residues. In germline, CDR1 is SEHNR, CDR2 FQNEAQ (reference sequence). Trimming removed 3 bases from V and 2 bases from J, with 10 bases in between. The CDR3 sequence: CASSLAQANYGYTF. Here the CDR3 DNA reads TGTGCCAGCAGCTTGGCCCAGGCCAACTATGGCTACACCTTC.

This clone was seen more than once but under ten times. The V call is TRBV7-9, the J call TRBJ1-1; D is ambiguous. Trimming removed 5 bases from V and 4 bases from J, with 14 bases in between. Germline CDR1 and CDR2: SEHNR and FQNEAQ (reference sequence). The CDR3 runs 14 residues. For the CDR3, the DNA is TGTGCCAGCAGCGTCAACGGAGAGTCCACTGAAGCTTTCTTT. Residues: CASSVNGESTEAFF. The complete variable domain, with remaining parts taken from reference TRBV7-9 and TRBJ1-1, reads DTGVSQNPRHKITKRGQNVTFRCDPISEHNRLYWYRQTLGQGPEFLTYFQNEAQLEKSRLLSDRFSAERPKGSFSTLEIQRTEQGDSAMYLCASSVNGESTEAFFGQGTRLTVV.

This clone came up many times. This sequence joins TRBV2 and TRBJ2-2, with D perhaps matching TRBD2 (5 bases). Germline V gene data show CDR1 as SNHLY and CDR2 as FYNNEI. Trimming left V 7 bases short and J 1 base short, with 10 bases between. The length of the CDR3 is 14 residues. The DNA of the CDR3 is TGTGCCAGCAAACTAGTTAAGAACACCGGGGAGCTGTTTTTT. Protein: CASKLVKNTGELFF. The variable domain in full, completed from reference TRBV2 and TRBJ2-2, reads EPEVTQTPSHQVTQMGQEVILRCVPISNHLYFYWYRQILGQKVEFLVSFYNNEISEKSEIFDDQFSVERPDGSNFTLKIRSTKLEDSAMYFCASKLVKNTGELFFGEGSRLTVL.

Concerning this clone itself: A read error may produce the germline difference seen at one junction end. The V gene is TRBV6-1, the J gene TRBJ2-4; unclear D gene. CDR1 and CDR2 from the germline V gene are MNHNS and SASEGT. The CDR3 is made up of 16 amino acids. The CDR3 is CAISESRNIAKNIQYF. In DNA, the CDR3 is TGTGCCATCAGTGAATCGCGGAACATAGCCAAAAACATTCAGTACTTC.

This clone was seen a handful of times. The chain recombines TRBV7-9 with TRBJ2-6; D is uncertain. V was trimmed by 5 bases and J by 0 bases, leaving 8 bases between them. Germline CDR1 reads SEHNR; CDR2 reads FQNEAQ (reference sequence). CDR3 size: 15 residues. In DNA, the CDR3 is TGTGCCAGCAGCCCAGTCTTCTCTGGGGCCAACGTCCTGACTTTC. This encodes CASSPVFSGANVLTF.

The J gene is TRBJ2-7, the V gene TRBV7-2; D possibly corresponds to TRBD1 (6 bases). The CDR3 sequence is 14 residues long. V was clipped by 5 bases and J by 0 bases, with 11 bases between them. Germline V gene lookup returns CDR1 SGHTA and CDR2 FQGNSA. Here the CDR3 reads CASSPGQTSYEQYF. The CDR3 DNA follows: TGTGCCAGCAGCCCTGGACAGACCTCCTACGAGCAGTACTTC. The full variable domain, in which reference TRBV7-2 and TRBJ2-7 provide the parts outside the CDR3, is GAGVSQSPSNKVTEKGKDVELRCDPISGHTALYWYRQSLGQGLEFLIYFQGNSAPDKSGLPSDRFSAERTGGSVSTLTIQRTQQEDSAVYLCASSPGQTSYEQYFGPGTRLTVT.